This T cell receptor (beta chain) appears in the sequencing data of a study of regulatory T cells in long-lasting Graves disease. General study points: Investigators studied peripheral blood only, not thyroid tissue.

Researchers made TCR beta libraries by using iRepertoire HTBI primers and running Arm-PCR on CDR3 regions. TCRdb recomputed calls from the multiplex PCR reads with MiXCR, one row per CDR3 protein. Of around 480,000 distinct CDR3 sequences in the sample, 15% to 20% were seen once. Time point reported: newly diagnosed GD, antithyroid drugs for less than 3 months. RNA extracted from PBMCs served as the sequencing template. With respect to this clonotype: Its antigen is still unknown.

V was clipped by 1 base and J by 0 bases, with 10 bases between them. This CDR3 is built from 16 residues. This sample also belongs to another study, concerning T cells in Graves' hyperthyroidism and ophthalmopathy. That report adds: In the blood, most expanded thyroid clonotypes above 0.001 appeared as well.

The TCR originated in a woman aged 35-65 years with Graves disease. Sequencing was performed on peripheral blood mononuclear cells (PBMCs), taken at new diagnosis, from a patient treated with antithyroid drugs. The chain couples TRBV12-3 or TRBV12-4 to TRBJ2-1; D not resolved. As DNA, the CDR3 is TGTGCCAGCAGTTTAGAGGTCTTCCACTCCTACAATGAGCAGTTCTTC. Encoded protein: CASSLEVFHSYNEQFF.